This TCR beta chain was identified during a study of blood T cell repertoires in COVID-19. Study summary: Specimens from acute and convalescent COVID-19 originated in the United States, Italy and Spain. The analysed material was cDNA or gDNA that came from T cells, B-cell-depleted T cells, or PBMCs.

Original processing notes: Amplifying reference gene primers gave estimates of nucleated cell counts. Produced via immunoSEQ multiplex PCR; TCRdb's table is partial and in-frame only. Clonal size and the V and J genes are those of that table, whereas D and trimming came from the DNA. This table has about 200,000 clones, about 80% appearing once. The germline V gene encodes CDR1 MGHRA and CDR2 YSYEKL. Deletions cut 1 base from V and 4 bases from J, with 8 bases between. CDR3 size: 14 residues. Sequenced: peripheral blood. V and J are TRBV4-1 and TRBJ2-1; TRBD1 is a possible D gene (6 bases). The sequence was collected from a man in his 60s with acute or convalescent COVID-19. The CDR3 region is CASSQGTVYNEQFF. DNA for the CDR3: TGCGCCAGCAGCCAAGGGACAGTTTACAATGAGCAGTTCTTC.